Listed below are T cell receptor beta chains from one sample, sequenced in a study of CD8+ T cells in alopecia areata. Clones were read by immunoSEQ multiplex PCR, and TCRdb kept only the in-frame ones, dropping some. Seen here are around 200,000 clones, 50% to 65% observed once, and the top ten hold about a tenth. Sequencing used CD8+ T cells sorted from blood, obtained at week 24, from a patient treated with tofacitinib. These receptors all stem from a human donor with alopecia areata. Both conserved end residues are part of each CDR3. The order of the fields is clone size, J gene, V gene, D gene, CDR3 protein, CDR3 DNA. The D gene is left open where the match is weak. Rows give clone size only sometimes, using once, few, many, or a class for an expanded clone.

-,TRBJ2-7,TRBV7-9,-,CASSSTTDYEQYF,TGTGCCAGCAGCTCAACGACAGACTACGAGCAGTACTTC
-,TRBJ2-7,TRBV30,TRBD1,CAWSAGTGGYEQYF,TGTGCCTGGAGTGCTGGGACAGGGGGATACGAGCAGTACTTC
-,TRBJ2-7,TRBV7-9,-,CASSFLSGATYEQYF,TGTGCCAGCAGCTTTCTTTCAGGGGCTACGTACGAGCAGTACTTC
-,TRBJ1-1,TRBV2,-,CASQNTEAFF,TGTGCCTCCCAGAACACTGAAGCTTTCTTT
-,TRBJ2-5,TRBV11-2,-,CASSLDPNPQETQYF,TGTGCCAGCAGCTTAGACCCCAACCCTCAAGAGACCCAGTACTTC
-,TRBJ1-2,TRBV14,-,CASSQVASLGYTF,TGTGCCAGCAGCCAAGTAGCCTCCCTCGGCTACACCTTC
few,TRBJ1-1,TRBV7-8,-,CASSSSGVPEAFF,TGTGCCAGCAGCTCCTCAGGGGTTCCTGAAGCTTTCTTT
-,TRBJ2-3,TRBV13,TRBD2,CASSSSGTSEPDTQYF,TGTGCCAGCAGCTCGTCCGGGACTAGCGAGCCAGATACGCAGTATTTT
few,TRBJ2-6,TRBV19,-,CASSISPSGANVLTF,TGTGCCAGTAGTATTTCGCCATCTGGGGCCAACGTCCTGACTTTC
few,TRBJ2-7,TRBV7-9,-,CASSHSGSSYEQYF,TGTGCCAGCAGCCACAGCGGTTCCTCCTACGAGCAGTACTTC
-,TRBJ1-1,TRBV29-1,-,CSVPGATEAFF,TGCAGCGTACCAGGGGCCACTGAAGCTTTCTTT
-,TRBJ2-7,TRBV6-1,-,CASSEWSSYEQYF,TGTGCCAGCAGTGAATGGTCTTCCTACGAGCAGTACTTC
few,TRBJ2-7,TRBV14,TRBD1,CASSQAPGQGNEQYF,TGTGCCAGCAGCCAAGCACCGGGACAGGGGAACGAGCAGTACTTC
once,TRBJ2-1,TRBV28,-,CASSFQSGGSKFF,TGTGCCAGCAGTTTTCAATCAGGGGGGTCCAAGTTCTTC
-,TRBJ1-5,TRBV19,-,CASKWSTDSNQPQHF,TGTGCCAGTAAGTGGTCAACTGATAGCAATCAGCCCCAGCATTTT
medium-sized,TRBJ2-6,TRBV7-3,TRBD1,CASSFTGQGAGANVLTF,TGTGCCAGCAGCTTTACTGGACAGGGGGCTGGGGCCAACGTCCTGACTTTC
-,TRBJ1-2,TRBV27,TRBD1,CASSDRAQANYGYTF,TGTGCCAGCTCGGACAGGGCCCAAGCTAACTATGGCTACACCTTC
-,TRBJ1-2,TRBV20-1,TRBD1,CSAQDRHGYTF,TGCAGTGCCCAGGACAGGCATGGCTACACCTTC
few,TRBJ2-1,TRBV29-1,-,CSVELVTNEQFF,TGCAGCGTTGAACTCGTTACCAATGAGCAGTTCTTC
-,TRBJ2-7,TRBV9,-,CASTRGAGYEQYF,TGTGCCAGCACGAGAGGTGCGGGCTACGAGCAGTACTTC
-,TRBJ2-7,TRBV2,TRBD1,CACKGAVNEQYF,TGTGCCTGTAAGGGGGCCGTTAACGAGCAGTACTTC
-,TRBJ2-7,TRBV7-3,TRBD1,CASSLGTEPYIFSYEQYF,TGTGCCAGCAGCTTAGGGACAGAGCCATACATTTTCTCCTACGAGCAGTACTTC
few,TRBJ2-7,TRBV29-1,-,CSVEVRTGLNYEQYF,TGCAGCGTTGAAGTTCGGACCGGGTTGAACTACGAGCAGTACTTC
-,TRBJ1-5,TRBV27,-,CASSEGVNQPQHF,TGTGCCAGCAGTGAGGGAGTCAATCAGCCCCAGCATTTT
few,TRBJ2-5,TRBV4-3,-,CASSQDVSQETQYF,TGCGCCAGCAGCCAAGACGTATCTCAAGAGACCCAGTACTTC
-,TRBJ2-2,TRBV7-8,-,CASSLAEKSNTGELFF,TGTGCCAGCAGCTTAGCGGAGAAGTCGAACACCGGGGAGCTGTTTTTT
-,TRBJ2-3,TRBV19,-,CASTSRAATDTQYF,TGTGCCAGTACCTCAAGGGCAGCCACAGATACGCAGTATTTT
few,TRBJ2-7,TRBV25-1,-,CASSPTPYEQYF,TGTGCCAGCAGTCCCACCCCCTACGAGCAGTACTTC
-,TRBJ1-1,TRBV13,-,CASSLLGTEAFF,TGTGCCAGCAGCTTATTGGGCACTGAAGCTTTCTTT
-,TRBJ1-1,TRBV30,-,CAWSVGGRNTEAFF,TGTGCCTGGAGTGTTGGGGGGAGGAACACTGAAGCTTTCTTT
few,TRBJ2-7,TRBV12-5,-,CASGLQRLFDEQYF,TGTGCTAGTGGTTTACAACGGCTATTCGACGAGCAGTACTTC
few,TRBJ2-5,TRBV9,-,CASSQKAGRETQYF,TGTGCCAGCAGCCAAAAGGCGGGGAGAGAGACCCAGTACTTC
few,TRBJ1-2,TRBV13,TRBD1,CASSPVAGQKTYGYTF,TGTGCCAGCAGCCCAGTGGCGGGACAGAAGACATATGGCTACACCTTC
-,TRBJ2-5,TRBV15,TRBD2,CATSRLERGVQETQYF,TGTGCCACCAGCCGTTTGGAGCGGGGGGTCCAAGAGACCCAGTACTTC
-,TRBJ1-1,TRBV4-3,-,CASSHLTGNTEAFF,TGCGCCAGCAGCCACCTAACAGGGAACACTGAAGCTTTCTTT
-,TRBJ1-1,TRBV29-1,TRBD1,CSVQGTGGGNTEAFF,TGCAGCGTTCAAGGGACAGGGGGAGGGAACACTGAAGCTTTCTTT
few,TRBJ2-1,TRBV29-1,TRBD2,CSVALAGTYNEQFF,TGCAGCGTTGCGCTAGCGGGGACCTACAATGAGCAGTTCTTC
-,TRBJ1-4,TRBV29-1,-,CSAVERTKEKLFF,TGCAGCGCCGTCGAGCGAACCAAAGAAAAACTGTTTTTT
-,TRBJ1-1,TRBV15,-,CATSRDRGANTEAFF,TGTGCCACCAGCAGAGATAGGGGGGCGAACACTGAAGCTTTCTTT
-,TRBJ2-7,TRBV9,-,CASSGRGNEQYF,TGTGCCAGCAGCGGAAGGGGGAACGAGCAGTACTTC
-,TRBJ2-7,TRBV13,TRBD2,CASSPGTSGGYEQYF,TGTGCCAGCAGCCCCGGGACTAGCGGGGGCTACGAGCAGTACTTC
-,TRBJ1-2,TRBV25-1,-,CASSDRTASYGYTF,TGTGCCAGCAGTGACCGGACAGCCAGCTATGGCTACACCTTC
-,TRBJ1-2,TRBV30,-,CAWSDAWRLPNYGYTF,TGTGCCTGGAGCGATGCATGGCGCCTACCTAACTATGGCTACACCTTC
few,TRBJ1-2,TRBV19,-,CASTKTVNYGYTF,TGTGCCAGTACCAAGACAGTTAACTATGGCTACACCTTC
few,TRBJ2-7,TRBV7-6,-,CASSLGDLYEQYF,TGTGCCAGCAGCCTGGGTGACCTCTACGAGCAGTACTTC
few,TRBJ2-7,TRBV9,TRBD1,CASSVSGTGESEQYF,TGTGCCAGCAGCGTTTCAGGGACAGGGGAAAGCGAGCAGTACTTC
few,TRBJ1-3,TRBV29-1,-,CSVISGNTIYF,TGCAGCGTTATCTCTGGAAACACCATATATTTT
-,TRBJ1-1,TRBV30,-,CASLRQHTEAFF,TGTGCCTCCCTCCGTCAACACACTGAAGCTTTCTTT
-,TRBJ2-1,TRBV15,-,CATSRGRGTDEQFF,TGTGCCACCAGCAGAGGGCGGGGTACGGATGAGCAGTTCTTC
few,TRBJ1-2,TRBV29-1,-,CSVEGSWPNYGYTF,TGCAGCGTTGAAGGGTCCTGGCCCAACTATGGCTACACCTTC
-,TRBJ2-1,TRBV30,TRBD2,CAWSVGLAGRNEQFF,TGTGCCTGGAGTGTAGGGCTAGCGGGGCGCAATGAGCAGTTCTTC
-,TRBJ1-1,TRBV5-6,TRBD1,CASSLAGAGGQGAFF,TGTGCCAGCAGCTTGGCCGGAGCTGGGGGACAGGGAGCTTTCTTT
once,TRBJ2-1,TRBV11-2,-,CASSLSSGAHNEQFF,TGTGCCAGCAGCTTGTCGAGTGGGGCTCACAATGAGCAGTTCTTC
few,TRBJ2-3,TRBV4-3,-,CASSQDFPQDSTDTQYF,TGCGCCAGCAGCCAAGATTTCCCACAGGATAGCACAGATACGCAGTATTTT
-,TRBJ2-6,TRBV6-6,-,CASKGDSGANVLTF,TGTGCCAGCAAAGGAGACTCTGGGGCCAACGTCCTGACTTTC